The 19 T cell receptor beta chains below all came from one sample that was sequenced in a study of shared clonotypes between healthy human individuals (dated by TCRdb to 2020 to 2021). Library preparation employed the immunoSEQ multiplex PCR assay. Imported from immuneACCESS, the table was reduced by TCRdb to in-frame sequences with V and J called. These copies leave out some clones; in studies compared against another copy, an unresolved V gene accounts for under half, and the cause of the remainder is not known. This sample comprises 490,000 or so clones, 75% to 85% of them detected only once. 10% to 15% of the sample rests with the top ten. The sample was PBMCs. These receptors all stem from a woman in her thirties or forties in good health. Some clones in this sample may be carry-over from other donors' samples.

The V call is TRBV6-5, the J call TRBJ1-5; tentative D call: TRBD1 (5 bases). The germline CDR1 and CDR2 sequences are MNHEY and SVGAGI. The CDR3 totals 13 residues. Trimming stripped 2 bases from V and 8 bases from J, with 10 bases between. The CDR3 is CASSYGGVEPQHF. The DNA of the CDR3 is TGTGCCAGCAGTTACGGAGGGGTGGAGCCCCAGCATTTT.

J is TRBJ2-5 and V is TRBV7-2; possible D gene TRBD2, 5 bases. There are 16 residues in the CDR3. The V gene's germline CDR1 is SGHTA and CDR2 FQGNSA. With 1 base removed from V and 2 bases from J, the gap between germline ends came to 14 bases. The CDR3 protein is CASSLGVGGRQETQYF. The DNA for the CDR3 is TGTGCCAGCAGCTTAGGAGTAGGAGGACGTCAAGAGACCCAGTACTTC.

The chain recombines TRBV2 with TRBJ2-3; D is perhaps TRBD2 (5 bases). The CDR3 has 13 residues. V was trimmed by 6 bases and J by 1 base, leaving 8 bases between them. Germline-derived CDR1 and CDR2 are SNHLY and FYNNEI. In DNA, the CDR3 is TGTGCCAGCAGCATTAGCGGCACAGATACGCAGTATTTT. Translating it yields CASSISGTDTQYF.

The J gene is TRBJ2-7, the V gene TRBV5-1; TRBD1 or TRBD2 may be the D gene (6 bases each). Germline CDR1 and CDR2: SGHRS and YFSETQ. V lost 4 bases and J 5 bases, leaving 22 bases between the germline ends. The CDR3 loop spans 16 amino acids. For the CDR3, the DNA is TGCGCCAGCAGCCCAAGAGTGGGGGGCGCGATCCACGAGCAGTACTTC. This translates into CASSPRVGGAIHEQYF.

This clone was seen just once. V usage is TRBV5-1 and J usage is TRBJ1-5, with 7 bases identical to TRBD1. The CDR3 totals 14 residues. Unmatched junction bases numbered 3, after V lost 0 bases and J lost 6 bases. From germline, CDR1 is SGHRS and CDR2 YFSETQ. CDR3 bases: TGCGCCAGCAGCTTGGACAGGGGCGGTCAGCCCCAGCATTTT. This sequence encodes CASSLDRGGQPQHF.

This clone was recorded once. The CDR3 DNA sequence: TGTGCCAGCAGCTACCGGGACAGGGATGTTTTTGAGCAGTTCTTC. It specifies CASSYRDRDVFEQFF. The V call is TRBV9, the J call TRBJ2-1; 9 bases are a match to TRBD1. This CDR3 has 15 amino acids. Germline-derived CDR1 and CDR2 are SGDLS and YYNGEE. Trimming cost V 4 bases and J 9 bases; bases outside gene matches: 11.

This clone was counted a few times. This chain joins TRBV7-2 and TRBJ1-1; no clear D. The germline gives CDR1 SGHTA, CDR2 FQGNSA. The CDR3 totals 14 residues. V lost 5 bases and J 4 bases, leaving 14 bases between the germline ends. The DNA of the CDR3 is TGTGCCAGCAGCCGGGTCCTGCGGGCCACTGAAGCTTTCTTT. This translates into CASSRVLRATEAFF.

The chain links TRBV5-1 to TRBJ2-5; tentatively, D is TRBD2 (6 bases). Per the germline V gene, CDR1 is SGHRS and CDR2 is YFSETQ. The CDR3 loop spans 16 amino acids. V was clipped by 0 bases and J by 5 bases, with 17 bases between them. The CDR3 loop reads CASSLAGGPGAETQYF. The CDR3 coding sequence is TGCGCCAGCAGCTTGGCCGGGGGACCGGGCGCGGAGACCCAGTACTTC.

V and J are TRBV6-1 and TRBJ1-1, with D possibly matching TRBD1 (6 bases). This CDR3 comprises 15 residues. V was clipped by 5 bases and J by 0 bases, with 13 bases between them. Germline V CDR1 and CDR2: MNHNS, SASEGT. The CDR3, as DNA: TGTGCCAGCAGTCCCCTGGACAGTATGAACACTGAAGCTTTCTTT. This translates into CASSPLDSMNTEAFF.

The chain joins TRBV27 to TRBJ1-2; perhaps TRBD1 as D (5 bases). The CDR3 is 14 residues long. Germline values: CDR1 MNHEY, CDR2 SMNVEV (reference sequence). The ends were cut back, 2 bases at V and 7 bases at J, with 14 bases in the middle. The CDR3 nucleotides read TGTGCCAGCAGTTTAGCCGCAGGGTTCGGTGGCTACACCTTC. It translates to CASSLAAGFGGYTF.

This sequence joins TRBV7-6 and TRBJ2-1, with unresolved D. Germline CDR1 and CDR2: SGHVS and FNYEAQ. The CDR3 sequence is 15 residues long. With 5 bases removed from V and 0 bases from J, the gap between germline ends came to 11 bases. CDR3 residues: CASSPDGGSYNEQFF. CDR3 nucleotide sequence: TGTGCCAGCAGCCCGGACGGCGGCTCCTACAATGAGCAGTTCTTC.

The CDR3 spells CASSFAGFTDTQYF. CDR3 sequence (DNA): TGTGCCAGCAGCTTTGCCGGCTTCACAGATACGCAGTATTTT. The chain combines TRBV7-2 with TRBJ2-3; D gene uncertain. Germline CDR1 is SGHTA and CDR2 is FQGNSA. The CDR3 loop spans 14 amino acids. The V end lost 3 bases, the J end lost 2 bases, and 9 bases lay between the germline ends. Drawing the rest from reference TRBV7-2 and TRBJ2-3, the complete variable domain is GAGVSQSPSNKVTEKGKDVELRCDPISGHTALYWYRQSLGQGLEFLIYFQGNSAPDKSGLPSDRFSAERTGGSVSTLTIQRTQQEDSAVYLCASSFAGFTDTQYFGPGTRLTVL.

The gene calls are TRBV15 and TRBJ2-4, with unresolved D. V lost 0 bases, J lost 0 bases, and 15 bases lay in between. This CDR3 contains 18 residues. Germline V gene lookup returns CDR1 LNHNV and CDR2 YYDKDF (reference sequence). In DNA, the CDR3 is TGTGCCACCAGCAGAGATGCGCTCCTTACTGGAGCCAAAAACATTCAGTACTTC. The encoded protein is CATSRDALLTGAKNIQYF.

The DNA of the CDR3 is TGTGCCAGCAGCCACCCCAGGACAGGGGGCGGTGAAAAACTGTTTTTT. This encodes CASSHPRTGGGEKLFF. The rearrangement uses TRBV7-9 and TRBJ1-4; 11 nucleotides agree with TRBD1. The CDR3 has 16 residues. Germline CDR1 SEHNR, CDR2 FQNEAQ (reference sequence). V lost 5 bases to trimming and J lost 7 bases; unmatched junction nucleotides: 9.

This clone came up a few times. The chain is built from TRBV28 and TRBJ1-2, with D unresolved. The CDR3 sequence is 12 residues long. Germline V lookup: CDR1 MDHEN, CDR2 SYDVKM. The V gene lost 3 bases and the J gene lost 7 bases, with 9 bases spanning the gap. The CDR3 sequence is CASSFARSGYTF. The CDR3 DNA follows: TGTGCCAGCAGTTTCGCCCGTAGTGGCTACACCTTC.

The chain has TRBV28 and TRBJ2-1; D tentatively reads TRBD1 or TRBD2 (5 bases each). The germline V gene encodes CDR1 MDHEN and CDR2 SYDVKM. Trimming pared 3 bases from V and 7 bases from J, leaving 16 bases between. The CDR3 is 15 residues long. The CDR3 reads CASSFPPGDGNEQFF. The CDR3 nucleotides read TGTGCCAGCAGTTTCCCCCCCGGGGACGGGAATGAGCAGTTCTTC.

The rearrangement joins TRBV28 to TRBJ2-7; no reliable D call. Germline V gene data show CDR1 as MDHEN and CDR2 as SYDVKM. Trimming cost V 4 bases and J 5 bases, with 15 bases left between them. CDR3 length: 14 amino acids. This CDR3 is CASSSPTPRNEQYF. CDR3 in DNA: TGTGCCAGCAGTTCCCCGACACCTAGGAACGAGCAGTACTTC.

The J gene is TRBJ1-5, the V gene TRBV18; TRBD1 matches at 11 bases. The junction had 6 bases not matched to a gene; V was cut back by 3 bases and J by 2 bases. This CDR3 comprises 17 residues. Germline CDR1 KGHSH, CDR2 LQKENI. Written as DNA, the CDR3 is TGTGCCAGCTCACCTGGACAGGGGGCCAGGGGCAATCAGCCCCAGCATTTT. Amino acid sequence: CASSPGQGARGNQPQHF. Based on the CDR3 plus reference TRBV18 and TRBJ1-5, the full variable domain is NAGVMQNPRHLVRRRGQEARLRCSPMKGHSHVYWYRQLPEEGLKFMVYLQKENIIDESGMPKERFSAEFPKEGPSILRIQQVVRGDSAAYFCASSPGQGARGNQPQHFGDGTRLSIL.

V gene TRBV29-1 combines with J gene TRBJ2-2, with D hard to call. The CDR3 has 12 amino acids. Per germline, CDR1 SQVTM and CDR2 ANQGSEA. The V and J ends lost 4 bases and 5 bases respectively, with 8 bases between them. CDR3 sequence: CSVVSATGELFF. The CDR3 nucleotides read TGCAGCGTTGTCTCTGCGACCGGGGAGCTGTTTTTT.